Presented here are 32 T cell receptor beta chains from one specimen sequenced in a study of OX40 agonist ivuxolimab in advanced cancers. The data were produced by immunoSEQ multiplex PCR, yet TCRdb's version contains in-frame clones alone and is incomplete. The sample has 70,000 to 80,000 clones, around 91% seen once; the top ten hold approximately 0.38%. Source: CD4+ or CD8+ T cells sorted from blood, taken in a trial of the OX40 agonist ivuxolimab. These receptors originate from an adult with an advanced solid tumor such as melanoma, head and neck, liver or kidney cancer.

The CDR3 spells CASSILNGVNTGELFF. In DNA form, the CDR3 reads TGTGCCAGTAGTATTTTAAACGGAGTTAACACCGGGGAGCTGTTTTTT. This chain connects TRBV19 to TRBJ2-2, with D unclear. In germline, CDR1 is LNHDA, CDR2 SQIVND (reference sequence). The CDR3 runs to 16 residues. Trimming stripped 3 bases from V and 2 bases from J, with 13 bases between. Based on the CDR3 plus reference TRBV19 and TRBJ2-2, the full variable domain is DGGITQSPKYLFRKEGQNVTLSCEQNLNHDAMYWYRQDPGQGLRLIYYSQIVNDFQKGDIAEGYSVSREKKESFPLTVTSAQKNPTAFYLCASSILNGVNTGELFFGEGSRLTVL.

The chain has TRBV10-2 and TRBJ2-7; D might be TRBD1 or TRBD2, each matching 5 bases. Germline CDR1 reads WSHSY; CDR2 reads SAAADI. Trimming cost V 6 bases and J 3 bases, with 18 bases left between them. The CDR3 totals 15 residues. The CDR3 sequence: CASRGTVQGYYEQYF. For the CDR3, the DNA is TGCGCCAGCAGGGGGACCGTCCAGGGATACTACGAGCAGTACTTC.

V and J are TRBV12-5 and TRBJ2-5; 10 bases are a match to TRBD2. This CDR3 region has 16 residues. The V segment lost 3 bases and the J segment 2 bases; nucleotides outside the gene matches: 6. CDR1 is LGHNT, CDR2 FRNRAP, per germline. CDR3 nucleotide sequence: TGTGCTAGTGGTTTAAGCGGGAGGGTGAAACAAGAGACCCAGTACTTC. This encodes CASGLSGRVKQETQYF.

The rearrangement links TRBV11-2 to TRBJ2-1; the D is unclear. The V end was cut by 1 base, the J end by 5 bases, with 9 bases between. CDR1 is SGHAT, CDR2 FQNNGV, per germline. The CDR3 spans 14 residues. The chain's CDR3 is CASSLVASDNEQFF. The CDR3, as DNA: TGTGCCAGCAGCTTAGTTGCTAGTGACAATGAGCAGTTCTTC.

Written as DNA, the CDR3 is TGTGCCAGCAGCTTAGGGCTAGGAGGGGAGACCCAGTACTTC. This translates into CASSLGLGGETQYF. The V and J genes are TRBV7-2 and TRBJ2-5, with D perhaps TRBD2 (6 bases). Trimming removed 1 base at V and 5 bases at J, with 11 bases between. The CDR3 has 14 amino acids. CDR1 is SGHTA, CDR2 FQGNSA, per germline.

The chain uses TRBV5-6 and TRBJ2-1; 7 nucleotides align to TRBD1. CDR1 is SGHDT and CDR2 is YYEEEE in the germline V gene. CDR3 size: 13 residues. J gave up 13 bases and V 6 bases, and 13 bases lay outside the gene matches. In nucleotides, the CDR3 is TGTGCCAGCATCTCTAGACAAGGGGGCGTCCAGTTCTTC. Its protein is CASISRQGGVQFF.

J is TRBJ2-2 and V is TRBV19; D call uncertain. Germline V gives CDR1 LNHDA, CDR2 SQIVND (reference sequence). With 4 bases removed from V and 3 bases from J, the gap between germline ends came to 6 bases. This CDR3 contains 13 residues. The CDR3 sequence: CASSSDYTGELFF. As DNA, the CDR3 is TGTGCCAGTAGTAGCGATTACACCGGGGAGCTGTTTTTT.

V and J are TRBV9 and TRBJ1-6, with unresolved D. The germline V and J ends were trimmed by 4 bases and 9 bases, with 14 bases remaining between them. From germline, CDR1 is SGDLS and CDR2 YYNGEE. The CDR3 runs to 14 residues. CDR3 protein: CASSLRVEGSPLHF. The DNA for the CDR3 is TGTGCCAGCAGCCTCCGGGTAGAAGGTTCACCCCTCCACTTT.

The rearrangement uses TRBV7-2 and TRBJ2-7; 14 bases agree with TRBD2. The V segment lost 5 bases and the J segment 4 bases; nucleotides outside the gene matches: 4. The CDR3 extends over 15 amino acids. Germline CDR1 and CDR2: SGHTA and FQGNSA. In nucleotides, the CDR3 is TGTGCCAGCAGCGAGACTAGCGGGAGGGAGTACGAGCAGTACTTC. The encoded protein is CASSETSGREYEQYF.

The chain carries TRBV11-3 and TRBJ2-1; 7 bases fit TRBD1. Germline CDR1 and CDR2: SGHNT and YENEEA. With 4 bases clipped from V and 0 bases from J, the junction kept 3 bases outside the gene matches. The CDR3 is 15 residues long. The CDR3 bases are TGTGCCAGCAGCTACGACAGGGTCTCCTACAATGAGCAGTTCTTC. Translation gives CASSYDRVSYNEQFF.

This rearrangement joins TRBV7-6 to TRBJ1-4; D gene unclear. Germline-derived CDR1 and CDR2 are SGHVS and FNYEAQ. CDR3 length: 14 residues. Trimming left V 3 bases short and J 0 bases short, with 5 bases between. The CDR3 DNA sequence: TGTGCCAGCAGCTTGACCCCAACTAATGAAAAACTGTTTTTT. Protein sequence: CASSLTPTNEKLFF.

This clone was picked up a small number of times. This chain links TRBV30 with TRBJ1-5; D gene ambiguous. The germline V gene encodes CDR1 GTSNPN and CDR2 SVGIG (reference sequence). The CDR3 length is 13 residues. The V gene lost 0 bases and the J gene lost 5 bases, with 8 bases spanning the gap. The CDR3 DNA reads TGTGCCTGGAGTGTCGGGAATGATCAGCCCCAGCATTTT. It specifies CAWSVGNDQPQHF.

Only a few counts were recorded for this clone. The chain recombines TRBV10-3 with TRBJ2-2; possibly TRBD2 for D (5 bases). The CDR3 runs to 15 residues. V was trimmed by 6 bases and J by 6 bases, leaving 17 bases between them. CDR1 and CDR2 from the germline V gene are ENHRY and SYGVKD. Written as DNA, the CDR3 is TGTGCCATCAGAGAGGGTGACCGGACGGCCGGGGAGCTGTTTTTT. Its protein is CAIREGDRTAGELFF.

The chain employs TRBV6-5 and TRBJ1-3; a possible D gene is TRBD1 (6 bases). The V gene's germline CDR1 is MNHEY and CDR2 SVGAGI. Trimming took off 0 bases at V and 3 bases at J, with 12 bases between the two ends. The CDR3 runs to 16 residues. This CDR3 is CASSYSSQGVGNTIYF. The CDR3 coding sequence is TGTGCCAGCAGTTACTCGTCACAGGGTGTTGGAAACACCATATATTTT.

This sequence joins TRBV12-2 and TRBJ2-2; the D segment call TRBD1 is taken from the table without a DNA check. TRBV12-2 is assigned pseudogene status. CDR3 length equals 16 residues. The CDR3 spells CASRLENRGNTGELFF. The CDR3 nucleotides read TGTGCAAGTCGCTTAGAGAACAGGGGGAACACCGGGGAGCTGTTTTTT.

The gene calls are TRBV6-6 and TRBJ2-1; 7 positions agree with TRBD2. There are 13 residues in the CDR3. Germline CDR1 MNHNY, CDR2 SVGAGI (reference sequence). Trimming took 8 bases from V and 3 from J; bases not matched to a gene: 4. The CDR3 protein is CASAGLDYNEQFF. CDR3 sequence (DNA): TGTGCCAGCGCTGGACTAGACTACAATGAGCAGTTCTTC.

The chain has TRBV19 and TRBJ1-1; 7 nucleotides agree with TRBD1. CDR3 length: 14 amino acids. The J segment lost 11 bases and the V segment lost 0 bases, leaving 9 bases of the junction unmatched. The germline V gene has CDR1 LNHDA and CDR2 SQIVND (reference sequence). The CDR3 is CASSIDRRGLQAFF. Written as DNA, the CDR3 is TGTGCCAGTAGTATAGATCGGAGGGGGCTGCAGGCTTTCTTT.

The chain has TRBV7-2 and TRBJ2-3, with 9 bases identical to TRBD2. The J segment lost 2 bases and the V segment lost 5 bases, leaving 8 bases of the junction unmatched. The CDR3 totals 16 residues. Germline loops: CDR1 SGHTA, CDR2 FQGNSA. The CDR3 DNA is TGTGCCAGCAGCCATCTAGCGGGGTCTTTCACAGATACGCAGTATTTT. Residues: CASSHLAGSFTDTQYF.

Only one count was recorded for this clone. The chain uses TRBV19 and TRBJ1-3; D not resolved. The CDR3 is 15 amino acids. Germline V CDR1 and CDR2: LNHDA, SQIVND (reference sequence). V was cut by 5 bases and J by 4 bases, with 15 bases left in between. CDR3 sequence reads: CASSWVAGSGNTIYF. The CDR3 region has the DNA TGTGCCAGTAGTTGGGTAGCGGGTTCCGGAAACACCATATATTTT.

This chain joins TRBV29-1 and TRBJ2-1, with D perhaps matching TRBD1 (5 bases). Germline loops: CDR1 SQVTM, CDR2 ANQGSEA. CDR3 length: 14 residues. V was clipped by 6 bases and J by 3 bases, with 15 bases between them. DNA for the CDR3: TGCAGCGTCGCAGGGTTAAGCTTCTACAATGAGCAGTTCTTC. Translated, it gives CSVAGLSFYNEQFF.

The V call is TRBV6-4, the J call TRBJ2-2, with a possible D match to TRBD2 (5 bases). Trimming stripped 4 bases from V and 8 bases from J, with 14 bases between. The CDR3 totals 14 residues. Germline CDR1 MRHNA, CDR2 SNTAGT. CDR3 nucleotides: TGTGCCAGCAGTGCCGAAGCGGAGCTGGGGGAGCTGTTTTTT. Translation: CASSAEAELGELFF.

V usage is TRBV6-4 and J usage is TRBJ2-1; D perhaps matches TRBD2 (6 bases). V lost 0 bases to trimming and J lost 7 bases, with 16 bases between them. Germline lookup yields CDR1 MRHNA and CDR2 SNTAGT. There are 16 residues in the CDR3. The CDR3, as DNA: TGTGCCAGCAGTGACTCTCAGCGGAGAGGGAGGAATGAGCAGTTCTTC. Translated, it gives CASSDSQRRGRNEQFF.

The chain employs TRBV27 and TRBJ1-1; 8 bases agree with TRBD1. This CDR3 has 16 amino acids. Trimming cost V 7 bases and J 1 base; bases outside gene matches: 11. Looked up from germline, CDR1 is MNHEY and CDR2 is SMNVEV (reference sequence). CDR3 sequence: CASTSGRGRGNTEAFF. The CDR3 DNA reads as TGTGCCAGCACCTCAGGCAGGGGGCGCGGGAACACTGAAGCTTTCTTT.

This chain joins TRBV27 and TRBJ1-2; TRBD1 is a possible D gene (6 bases). Trimming stripped 5 bases from V and 7 bases from J, with 14 bases between. Per the germline V gene, CDR1 is MNHEY and CDR2 is SMNVEV (reference sequence). This CDR3 has 13 amino acids. The CDR3 DNA is TGTGCCAGCAGTCCCCCGGGGGCTCGTGGCTACACCTTC. It yields the protein CASSPPGARGYTF.

V usage is TRBV10-3 and J usage is TRBJ1-1; tentative D call: TRBD1 (5 bases). CDR1 ENHRY and CDR2 SYGVKD come from the germline V gene. This CDR3 region has 14 residues. The ends were cut back, 2 bases at V and 2 bases at J, with 9 bases in the middle. The CDR3 nucleotides are TGTGCCATCAGTGAGGCGACAGAAAACACTGAAGCTTTCTTT. This translates into CAISEATENTEAFF.

The chain has TRBV27 and TRBJ1-5; 7 positions agree with TRBD1. V trimming: 3 bases; J trimming: 7 bases; junction bases outside the gene matches: 3. This CDR3 comprises 13 residues. The germline V gene has CDR1 MNHEY and CDR2 SMNVEV (reference sequence). CDR3 in amino acids: CASSLTGLQPQHF. CDR3 in DNA: TGTGCCAGCAGTTTGACAGGGTTACAGCCCCAGCATTTT.

The chain has TRBV7-2 and TRBJ2-7; no reliable D call. Trimming took 4 bases from V and 9 from J, leaving 10 bases between them. The CDR3 spans 11 residues. Germline CDR1 and CDR2: SGHTA and FQGNSA. The CDR3 DNA is TGTGCCAGCAGCTCACAATTAGCGCAGTACTTC. This sequence encodes CASSSQLAQYF. Full variable domain (remainder filled in from reference TRBV7-2 and TRBJ2-7): GAGVSQSPSNKVTEKGKDVELRCDPISGHTALYWYRQSLGQGLEFLIYFQGNSAPDKSGLPSDRFSAERTGGSVSTLTIQRTQQEDSAVYLCASSSQLAQYFGPGTRLTVT.

V usage is TRBV15 and J usage is TRBJ2-2; 11 nucleotides match TRBD2. Looked up from germline, CDR1 is LNHNV and CDR2 is YYDKDF (reference sequence). This CDR3 contains 17 residues. V trimming: 5 bases; J trimming: 4 bases; junction bases outside the gene matches: 9. In nucleotides, the CDR3 is TGTGCCACCAGCGCCCCGCGGCTAGCGGGAGGCACCGGGGAGCTGTTTTTT. Encoded protein: CATSAPRLAGGTGELFF.

This clone has a single count. The chain is built from TRBV10-1 and TRBJ2-7, with 16 bases that match TRBD2. The CDR3 spans 15 residues. Looked up from germline, CDR1 is WNHNN and CDR2 is SYGVQD (reference sequence). The V segment lost 7 bases and the J segment 5 bases; nucleotides outside the gene matches: 5. CDR3 sequence: CASTPGTSGRDEQYF. The CDR3 coding sequence is TGCGCCAGCACTCCCGGGACTAGCGGGAGGGACGAGCAGTACTTC.

The chain has TRBV7-2 and TRBJ2-7; a possible D gene is TRBD1 (5 bases). This CDR3 is 17 amino acids long. Germline loops: CDR1 SGHTA, CDR2 FQGNSA. Trimming cost V 4 bases and J 2 bases, with 21 bases left between them. CDR3 protein: CASSSQVWRTTAYEQYF. As DNA, the CDR3 is TGTGCCAGCAGCTCGCAGGTGTGGCGGACAACCGCCTACGAGCAGTACTTC.

The V gene is TRBV25-1, the J gene TRBJ2-1, with TRBD2 matching over 11 bases. Germline trimming cut 4 bases from V and 6 bases from J; bases unmatched to any gene: 8. The CDR3 is 16 amino acids. Germline values: CDR1 MGHDK, CDR2 SYGVNS. The CDR3 DNA reads as TGTGCCAGCAGTGTGACTAGCGGGACAAAAGGCAATGAGCAGTTCTTC. Encoded protein: CASSVTSGTKGNEQFF.

The chain links TRBV25-1 to TRBJ2-7, with D possibly called TRBD1 or TRBD2 (5 bases each). Trimming took 3 bases from V and 5 from J, leaving 23 bases between them. The CDR3 runs 17 residues. CDR1 and CDR2 from the germline V gene are MGHDK and SYGVNS. The CDR3 nucleotides are TGTGCCAGCAGTGACTCCAGGGTGTTGGGGGTCGGCGACGAGCAGTACTTC. It codes for CASSDSRVLGVGDEQYF.